A selection of T cell receptor beta chains follows, all from one sample in a study of shared clonotypes between healthy human individuals. The assay was immunoSEQ multiplex PCR, and TCRdb's table has in-frame clones only and misses some. The sample yields some 200,000 clones, approximately 70% seen once. The material sequenced was memory CD4+ T cells sorted from blood. The receptors here all came from a man aged 25-45 years in good health. Both conserved end residues are part of each CDR3. The order of the fields is V gene, CDR3 protein.

>TRBV19
CASRTSGTGDQPQHF
>TRBV5-6
CASSLLSGGYQETQYF
>TRBV5-8
CASSQLRGASAQHF
>TRBV2
CASSAGPNNQPQHF
>TRBV11-2
CASSLVWDGQQFF
>TRBV7-2
CASSFIQGIQYF
>TRBV7-3
CASSPQGPPRTDTQYF
>TRBV7-2
CASSLTSGTYNEQFF
>TRBV2
CASSGGYEKLFF
>TRBV5-8
CASSSYRISGANVLTF
>TRBV5-4
CASSSKGAPWEQFF
>TRBV19
CASSAAGFGGELFF
>TRBV18
CASSPNYRTGGAETQYF
>TRBV9
CASSGGAGTGIGETQYF
>TRBV9
CASSVGAGGVNTEAFF
>TRBV9
CASSVASRETQYF
>TRBV7-6
CASSSFYSRTYNEQFF
>TRBV29-1
CSGGRAGHEQFF
>TRBV6-6
CASSPGNYNEQFF
>TRBV5-1
CASSPPSVQAFF
>TRBV11-2
CASGQADTQYF
>TRBV19
CASTTSGQRNQPQHF
>TRBV11-2
CASSFSGNTIYF
>TRBV2
CASSTRRQGAAGAQYF
>TRBV19
CASKGTGDSNQPQHF
>TRBV9
CASSPTRRTNTGELFF
>TRBV4-1
CASSQQSGKSSYEQYF
>TRBV7-7
CASSPAEGDTQYF
>TRBV5-1
CASSTLTSGHNEQFF
>TRBV18
CASSPKPHGLSSGNTIYF
>TRBV5-1
CASAGTGSFFSETQYF
>TRBV11-3
CASSPGGGKDTGELFF
>TRBV5-5
CASSLLRDTEAFF
>TRBV25-1
CASSEQGGQETQYF
>TRBV4-2
CASSLEILAGGVGGTDTQYF
>TRBV28
CASKGGVGDNEKLFF
>TRBV5-6
CASSMGDRFREQYF
>TRBV13
CASSLGAGTGELFF
>TRBV7-2
CASSLARGSLGEQYF
>TRBV23-1
CASSAGGTSRPNRVAYNEQFF
>TRBV7-2
CASSVDRDNYGYTF
>TRBV5-1
CASSAPSGQAYNEQFF
>TRBV5-1
CASSWQGQTNTGELFF
>TRBV5-5
CASSPSLTGTGQPQHF
>TRBV5-5
CASSDRGSGNTIYF
>TRBV5-4
CASSDNWGTGELFF
>TRBV6-1
CASSVLTHQTNTIYF
>TRBV18
CASSQLDVYEQYF
>TRBV27
CASSLFGGLAPDTQYF
>TRBV2
CASSDLSRVMGNQPQHF
>TRBV2
CASSEEGLAGGVLNEQFF
>TRBV12-5
CASGLEPNFGVGSEAFF
>TRBV18
CASSPLQAEQFF
>TRBV7-6
CASSTPRGSGNTIYF